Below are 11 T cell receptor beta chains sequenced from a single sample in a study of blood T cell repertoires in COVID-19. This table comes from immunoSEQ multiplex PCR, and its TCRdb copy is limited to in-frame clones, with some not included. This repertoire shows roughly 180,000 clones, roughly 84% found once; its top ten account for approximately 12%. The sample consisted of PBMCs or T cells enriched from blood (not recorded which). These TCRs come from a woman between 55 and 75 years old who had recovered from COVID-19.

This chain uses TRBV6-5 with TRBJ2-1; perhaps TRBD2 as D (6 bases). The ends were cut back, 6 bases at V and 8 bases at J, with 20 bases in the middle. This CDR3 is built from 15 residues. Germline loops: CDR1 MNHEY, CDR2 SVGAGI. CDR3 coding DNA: TGTGCCAGCAGCCAACTGCGGGGTACTGGCGATGAGCAGTTCTTC. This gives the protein CASSQLRGTGDEQFF.

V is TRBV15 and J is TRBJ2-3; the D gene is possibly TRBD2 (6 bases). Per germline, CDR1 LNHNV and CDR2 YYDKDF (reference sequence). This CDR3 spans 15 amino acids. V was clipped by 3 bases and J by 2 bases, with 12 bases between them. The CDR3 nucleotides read TGTGCCACCAGCAGGGGACTTACCTTCACAGATACGCAGTATTTT. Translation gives CATSRGLTFTDTQYF.

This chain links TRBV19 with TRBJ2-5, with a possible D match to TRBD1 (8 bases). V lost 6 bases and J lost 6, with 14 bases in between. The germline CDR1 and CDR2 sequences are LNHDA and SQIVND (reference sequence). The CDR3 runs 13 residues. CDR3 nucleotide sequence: TGTGCCAGTAGAGAACAGGGGGGGAAGACCCAGTACTTC. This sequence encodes CASREQGGKTQYF.

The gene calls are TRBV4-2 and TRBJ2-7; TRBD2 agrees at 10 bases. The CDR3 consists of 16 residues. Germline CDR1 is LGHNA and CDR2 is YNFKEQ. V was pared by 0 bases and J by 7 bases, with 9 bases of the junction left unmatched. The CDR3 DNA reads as TGTGCCAGCAGCCAAGATAGGGCTAGCGGGGGACGGGAGCAGTACTTC. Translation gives CASSQDRASGGREQYF.

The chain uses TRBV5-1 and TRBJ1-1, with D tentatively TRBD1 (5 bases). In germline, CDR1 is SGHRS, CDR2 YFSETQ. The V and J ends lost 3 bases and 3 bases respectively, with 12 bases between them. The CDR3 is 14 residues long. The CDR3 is CASSSGGGDTEAFF. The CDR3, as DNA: TGCGCCAGCAGCTCGGGTGGAGGGGACACTGAAGCTTTCTTT.

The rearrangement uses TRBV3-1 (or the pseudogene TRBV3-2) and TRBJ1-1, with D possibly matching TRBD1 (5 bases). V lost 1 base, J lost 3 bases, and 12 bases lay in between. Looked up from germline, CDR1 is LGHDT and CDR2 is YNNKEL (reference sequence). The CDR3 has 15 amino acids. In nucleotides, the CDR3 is TGTGCCAGCAGCCAAGGAGTAGACAGCCACACTGAAGCTTTCTTT. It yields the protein CASSQGVDSHTEAFF.

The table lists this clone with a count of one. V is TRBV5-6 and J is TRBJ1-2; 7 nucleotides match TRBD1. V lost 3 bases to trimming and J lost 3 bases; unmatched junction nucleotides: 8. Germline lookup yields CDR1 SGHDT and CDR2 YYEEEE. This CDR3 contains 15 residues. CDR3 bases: TGTGCCAGCAGCTCGTCCGGGACAGTCGACTATGGCTACACCTTC. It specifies CASSSSGTVDYGYTF. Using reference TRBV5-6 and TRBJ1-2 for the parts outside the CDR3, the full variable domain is DAGVTQSPTHLIKTRGQQVTLRCSPKSGHDTVSWYQQALGQGPQFIFQYYEEEERQRGNFPDRFSGHQFPNYSSELNVNALLLGDSALYLCASSSSGTVDYGYTFGSGTRLTVV.

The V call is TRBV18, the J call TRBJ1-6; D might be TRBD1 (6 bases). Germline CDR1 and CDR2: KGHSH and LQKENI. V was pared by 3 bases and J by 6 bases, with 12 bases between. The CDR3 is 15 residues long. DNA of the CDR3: TGTGCCAGCTCACCGTCAGGGGCCCTTAATTCACCCCTCCACTTT. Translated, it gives CASSPSGALNSPLHF.

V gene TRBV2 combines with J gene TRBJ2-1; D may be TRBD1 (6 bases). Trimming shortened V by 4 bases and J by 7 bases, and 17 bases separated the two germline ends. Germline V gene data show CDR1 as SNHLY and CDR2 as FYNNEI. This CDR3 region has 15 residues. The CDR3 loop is CASSAETGATNEQFF. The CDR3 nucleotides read TGTGCCAGCAGTGCTGAGACAGGAGCAACTAATGAGCAGTTCTTC.

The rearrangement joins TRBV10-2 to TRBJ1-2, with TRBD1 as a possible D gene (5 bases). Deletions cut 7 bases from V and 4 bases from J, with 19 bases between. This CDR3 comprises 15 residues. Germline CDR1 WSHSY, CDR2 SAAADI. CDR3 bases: TGCGCCAGCACCTCCGTTCCCGGGGGGTTCTATGGCTACACCTTC. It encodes CASTSVPGGFYGYTF.

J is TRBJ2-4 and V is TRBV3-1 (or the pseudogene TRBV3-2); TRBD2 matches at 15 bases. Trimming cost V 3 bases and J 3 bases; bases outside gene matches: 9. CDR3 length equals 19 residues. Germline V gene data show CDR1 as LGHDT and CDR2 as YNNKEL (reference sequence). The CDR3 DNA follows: TGTGCCAGCAGCCAGGAAGGACTAGCGGGAGGGCCGGACAAAAACATTCAGTACTTC. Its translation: CASSQEGLAGGPDKNIQYF.